This is a list of T cell receptor beta chains from one sample in a study of T cells in Graves' hyperthyroidism and ophthalmopathy. MiXCR was run by TCRdb on the multiplex PCR reads, yielding one entry per CDR3 protein. The data contain roughly 100,000 distinct CDR3 sequences, approximately 50% of them seen just once; the ten biggest clones take up about 28%. The sample taken for sequencing was blood. These receptors all come from a middle-aged man with Graves' hyperthyroidism. CDR3s include the opening cysteine and the closing phenylalanine or tryptophan. Fields, in order: clone size, V gene, D gene, J gene, CDR3 protein, CDR3 DNA. The D gene is left open where the match is weak. Clone size is given for some rows only: seen once, a few or many times, or a class if the clone is expanded.

many,TRBV11-3,.,TRBJ2-5,CASSLDLGETQYF,TGTGCCAGCAGCTTAGATCTTGGGGAGACCCAGTACTTC
.,TRBV20-1,TRBD2,TRBJ2-1,CSAPPGLAGPWEQFF,TGCAGTGCTCCACCGGGACTAGCGGGTCCATGGGAGCAGTTCTTC
.,TRBV12-3/TRBV12-4,TRBD1,TRBJ1-2,CASSSDRGGYGYTF,TGTGCCAGCAGTTCGGACAGGGGGGGCTATGGCTACACCTTC
.,TRBV27,.,TRBJ2-7,CASSLAGTYEQYF,TGTGCCAGCAGTCTTGCGGGAACCTACGAGCAGTACTTC
medium-sized,TRBV7-9,TRBD1,TRBJ2-7,CASSLGMAGGSSSYEQYF,TGTGCCAGCAGCTTAGGGATGGCAGGGGGCTCCTCCTCCTACGAGCAGTACTTC
.,TRBV29-1,.,TRBJ2-7,CSFGTGLTYEQYF,TGCAGCTTCGGTACAGGGCTAACCTACGAGCAGTACTTC
.,TRBV6-4,.,TRBJ1-1,CASSPRSSGPEAFF,TGTGCCAGCAGTCCTCGGTCCAGTGGGCCTGAAGCTTTCTTT
.,TRBV20-1,.,TRBJ2-1,CSARVPSISFNEQFF,TGCAGTGCCAGAGTTCCTTCTATCTCCTTCAATGAGCAGTTCTTC
few,TRBV18,.,TRBJ1-4,CASSPELLGTGRLFF,TGTGCCAGCTCGCCCGAGCTTTTGGGCACGGGTCGACTGTTTTTT
many,TRBV5-4,.,TRBJ1-1,CASSPNPTAEAFF,TGTGCCAGCAGCCCGAACCCTACAGCTGAAGCTTTCTTT
.,TRBV7-8,TRBD2,TRBJ2-5,CASSPGTSGVGTRYF,TGTGCCAGCAGCCCCGGGACTAGCGGGGTGGGGACCCGGTACTTC
many,TRBV4-2,TRBD2,TRBJ2-1,CASSQEVLAGVEQFF,TGTGCCAGCAGCCAAGAGGTACTAGCGGGAGTGGAGCAGTTCTTC
few,TRBV7-9,TRBD1,TRBJ1-2,CASSFQQGAGGNTF,TGTGCCAGCAGCTTTCAACAGGGGGCAGGGGGAAACACCTTC
.,TRBV20-1,TRBD1,TRBJ2-7,CSARRTGFYNEQHF,TGCAGTGCTAGGAGGACAGGGTTTTACAATGAGCAGCACTTC
.,TRBV7-3,TRBD1,TRBJ2-1,CASSLTGTGVKFF,TGTGCCAGCAGCTTAACCGGGACAGGGGTGAAATTCTTC
many,TRBV15,TRBD2,TRBJ2-3,CATSSPGLAGGTDTQYF,TGTGCCACCAGCAGCCCCGGGCTAGCGGGGGGCACAGATACGCAGTATTTT
many,TRBV7-2,.,TRBJ1-6,CASSSNTHSYNSPLHF,TGTGCCAGCAGCTCGAACACCCACTCCTATAATTCACCCCTCCACTTT
.,TRBV29-1,.,TRBJ2-7,CSVEVDYEQYF,TGCAGCGTTGAAGTTGACTACGAGCAGTACTTC
.,TRBV5-4,.,TRBJ2-5,CASSPAGARETQYF,TGTGCCAGCAGCCCGGCGGGGGCGCGAGAGACCCAGTACTTC
.,TRBV6-5,TRBD1,TRBJ2-5,CASSYVGTGEETQYF,TGTGCCAGCAGTTACGTCGGGACAGGGGAAGAGACCCAGTACTTC
many,TRBV7-6,TRBD2,TRBJ2-1,CASSRASGNSYNEQFF,TGTGCCAGCAGTAGAGCTAGCGGGAACTCCTACAATGAGCAGTTCTTC
few,TRBV24-1,.,TRBJ2-7,CASSSPGRVFYEQYF,TGTGCCAGCAGTTCTCCGGGACGGGTTTTCTACGAGCAGTACTTC
.,TRBV11-2,.,TRBJ2-3,CASSEPGTSTDTQYF,TGTGCCAGCAGTGAACCCGGGACAAGCACAGATACGCAGTATTTT
.,TRBV15,.,TRBJ1-6,CATSRDGGGSPLHF,TGTGCCACCAGCAGAGATGGGGGGGGGTCACCCCTCCACTTT
few,TRBV30,.,TRBJ1-4,CAWSSGQEKLFF,TGTGCCTGGAGCTCAGGACAAGAAAAACTGTTTTTT
.,TRBV7-9,.,TRBJ2-7,CASSLQGGYGQYF,TGTGCCAGCAGCTTACAGGGGGGGTACGGGCAGTACTTC
.,TRBV2,.,TRBJ1-3,CASRAGTPNTIYF,TGTGCCAGCAGAGCCGGGACGCCGAACACCATATATTTT
.,TRBV6-1,.,TRBJ2-3,CASSPTFTDTQYF,TGTGCCAGCTCACCGACTTTCACAGATACGCAGTATTTT
.,TRBV7-2,.,TRBJ2-2,CASSLALGELFF,TGTGCCAGCAGCTTAGCGCTCGGGGAGCTGTTTTTT
.,TRBV19,.,TRBJ2-5,CASSWGLSSDRETQYF,TGTGCCAGTAGTTGGGGTCTATCTAGCGATCGGGAGACCCAGTACTTC
many,TRBV6-5,TRBD2,TRBJ2-7,CASSATSLSSYEQYF,TGTGCCAGCAGCGCGACTAGCCTGAGCTCCTACGAGCAGTACTTC
many,TRBV5-6,.,TRBJ2-5,CASSLNPDRQETQYF,TGTGCCAGCAGCTTGAACCCAGACAGACAAGAGACCCAGTACTTC
.,TRBV7-2,.,TRBJ1-1,CASSMGGGNTGAFF,TGTGCCAGCAGTATGGGCGGCGGGAACACTGGAGCTTTCTTT
many,TRBV2,TRBD1,TRBJ2-3,CASSGTGTGGTDTQYF,TGTGCCAGCAGCGGAACCGGGACAGGGGGGACAGATACGCAGTATTTT
.,TRBV7-3,.,TRBJ2-5,CATEPETAVTRETQYF,TGTGCCACTGAACCCGAGACCGCCGTTACCCGGGAGACCCAGTACTTC
.,TRBV2,.,TRBJ1-6,CASSANQPQNSPLHF,TGTGCCAGCAGTGCTAACCAGCCTCAGAATTCACCCCTCCACTTT
many,TRBV5-1,TRBD1,TRBJ1-2,CASSLPDRGYGYTF,TGCGCCAGCAGCTTACCGGACAGGGGCTATGGCTACACCTTC
.,TRBV5-4,.,TRBJ2-5,CASSWTGRRETQYF,TGTGCCAGCAGCTGGACTGGGAGGCGGGAGACCCAGTACTTC
many,TRBV5-1,.,TRBJ2-1,CASSSVPSFHNEQFF,TGCGCCAGCAGCTCAGTACCGAGCTTCCACAATGAGCAGTTCTTC